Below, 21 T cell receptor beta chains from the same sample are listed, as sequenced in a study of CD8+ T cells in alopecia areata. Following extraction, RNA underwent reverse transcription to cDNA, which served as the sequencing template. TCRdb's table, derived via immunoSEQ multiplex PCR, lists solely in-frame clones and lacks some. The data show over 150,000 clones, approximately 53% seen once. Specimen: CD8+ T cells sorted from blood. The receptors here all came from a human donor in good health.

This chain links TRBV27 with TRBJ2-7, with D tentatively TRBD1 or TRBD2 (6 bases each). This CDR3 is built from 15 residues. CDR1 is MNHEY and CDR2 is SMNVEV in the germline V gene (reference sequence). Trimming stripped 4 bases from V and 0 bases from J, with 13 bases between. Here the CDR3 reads CASSSLGGISYEQYF. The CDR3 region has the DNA TGTGCCAGCAGTTCCTTGGGGGGCATCTCCTACGAGCAGTACTTC.

The CDR3 region is CATSRARTGTDTQYF. CDR3 bases: TGTGCCACCAGCAGAGCTCGGACCGGCACAGATACGCAGTATTTT. V is TRBV15 and J is TRBJ2-3, with no clear D. CDR3 length: 15 residues. V lost 1 base and J lost 1, with 9 bases in between. The V gene's germline CDR1 is LNHNV and CDR2 YYDKDF (reference sequence). The entire variable domain, with the rest obtained from reference TRBV15 and TRBJ2-3, is as follows: DAMVIQNPRYQVTQFGKPVTLSCSQTLNHNVMYWYQQKSSQAPKLLFHYYDKDFNNEADTPDNFQSRRPNTSFCFLDIRSPGLGDTAMYLCATSRARTGTDTQYFGPGTRLTVL.

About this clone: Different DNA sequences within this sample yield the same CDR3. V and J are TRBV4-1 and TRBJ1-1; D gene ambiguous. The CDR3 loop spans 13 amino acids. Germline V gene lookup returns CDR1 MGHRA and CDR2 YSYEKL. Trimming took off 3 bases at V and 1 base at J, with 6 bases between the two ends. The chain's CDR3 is CASSQVRNTEAFF. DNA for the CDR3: TGCGCCAGCAGCCAGGTCCGGAACACTGAAGCTTTCTTT.

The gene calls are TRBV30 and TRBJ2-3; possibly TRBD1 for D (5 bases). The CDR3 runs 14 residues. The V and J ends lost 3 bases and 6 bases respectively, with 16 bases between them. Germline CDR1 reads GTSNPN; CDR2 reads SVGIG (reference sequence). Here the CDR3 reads CAWREDRSEDTQYF. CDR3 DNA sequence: TGTGCCTGGAGGGAAGACAGATCCGAGGATACGCAGTATTTT.

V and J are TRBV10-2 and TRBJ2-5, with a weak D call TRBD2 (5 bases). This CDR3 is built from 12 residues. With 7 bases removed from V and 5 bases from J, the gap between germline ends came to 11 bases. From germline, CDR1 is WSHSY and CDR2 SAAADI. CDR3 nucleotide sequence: TGCGCCAGCAACGGGGTCCGGGAGACCCAGTACTTC. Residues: CASNGVRETQYF.

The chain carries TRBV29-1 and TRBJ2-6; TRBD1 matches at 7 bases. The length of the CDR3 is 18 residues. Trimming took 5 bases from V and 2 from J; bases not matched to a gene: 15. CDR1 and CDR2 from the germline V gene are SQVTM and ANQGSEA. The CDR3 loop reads CSVLIRQGQRAGANVLTF. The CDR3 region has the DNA TGCAGCGTTCTGATTCGACAGGGCCAACGGGCTGGGGCCAACGTCCTGACTTTC.

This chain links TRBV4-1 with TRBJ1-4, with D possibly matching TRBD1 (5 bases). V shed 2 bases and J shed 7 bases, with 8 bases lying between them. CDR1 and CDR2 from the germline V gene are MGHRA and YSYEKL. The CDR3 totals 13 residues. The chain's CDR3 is CASSQQGTEKLFF. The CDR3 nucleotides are TGCGCCAGCAGCCAACAGGGAACTGAAAAACTGTTTTTT.

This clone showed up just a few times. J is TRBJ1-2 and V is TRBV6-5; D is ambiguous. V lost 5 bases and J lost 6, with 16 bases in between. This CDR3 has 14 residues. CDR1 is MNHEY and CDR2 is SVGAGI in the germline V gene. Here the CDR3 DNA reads TGTGCCAGCAGTCCCCGAGGGTTCTGGAATGGCTACACCTTC. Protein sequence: CASSPRGFWNGYTF.

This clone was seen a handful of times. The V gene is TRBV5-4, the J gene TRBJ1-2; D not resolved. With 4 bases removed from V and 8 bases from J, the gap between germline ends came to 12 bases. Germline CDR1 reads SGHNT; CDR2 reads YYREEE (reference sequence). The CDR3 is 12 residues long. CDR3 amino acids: CASSPGSGGYTF. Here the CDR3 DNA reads TGTGCCAGCAGCCCCGGCTCTGGAGGCTACACCTTC. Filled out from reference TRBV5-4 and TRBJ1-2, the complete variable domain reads ETGVTQSPTHLIKTRGQQVTLRCSSQSGHNTVSWYQQALGQGPQFIFQYYREEENGRGNFPPRFSGLQFPNYSSELNVNALELDDSALYLCASSPGSGGYTFGSGTRLTVV.

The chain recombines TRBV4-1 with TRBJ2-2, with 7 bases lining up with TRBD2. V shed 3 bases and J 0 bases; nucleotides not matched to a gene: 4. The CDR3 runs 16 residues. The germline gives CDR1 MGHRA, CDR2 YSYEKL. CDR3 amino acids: CASSHRGGSNTGELFF. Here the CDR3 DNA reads TGCGCCAGCAGCCATCGCGGGGGATCGAACACCGGGGAGCTGTTTTTT.

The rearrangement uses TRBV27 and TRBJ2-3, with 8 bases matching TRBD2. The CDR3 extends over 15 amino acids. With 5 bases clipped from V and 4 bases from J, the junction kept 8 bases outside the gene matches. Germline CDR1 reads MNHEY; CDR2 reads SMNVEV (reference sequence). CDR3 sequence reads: CASSPFSGEPDTQYF. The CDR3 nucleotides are TGTGCCAGCAGTCCCTTTAGCGGGGAGCCAGATACGCAGTATTTT.

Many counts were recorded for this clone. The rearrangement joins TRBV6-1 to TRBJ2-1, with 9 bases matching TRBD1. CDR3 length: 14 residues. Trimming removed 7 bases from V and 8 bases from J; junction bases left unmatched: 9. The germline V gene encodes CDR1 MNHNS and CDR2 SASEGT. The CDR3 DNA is TGTGCCAGCACCACGGGACAGGGAGGCGATGAGCAGTTCTTC. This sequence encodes CASTTGQGGDEQFF.

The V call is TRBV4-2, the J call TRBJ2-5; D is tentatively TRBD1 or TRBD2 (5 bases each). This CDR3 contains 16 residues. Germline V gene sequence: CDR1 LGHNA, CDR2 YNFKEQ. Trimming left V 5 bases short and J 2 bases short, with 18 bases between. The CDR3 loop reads CASSLLAGTDQETQYF. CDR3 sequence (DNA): TGTGCCAGCAGCTTGCTAGCAGGGACCGATCAAGAGACCCAGTACTTC.

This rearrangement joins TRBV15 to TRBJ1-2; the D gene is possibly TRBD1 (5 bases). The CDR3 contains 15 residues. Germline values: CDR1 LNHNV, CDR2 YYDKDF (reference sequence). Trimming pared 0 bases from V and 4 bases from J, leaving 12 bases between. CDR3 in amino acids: CATSRDSGGAYGYTF. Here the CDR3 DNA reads TGTGCCACCAGCAGAGATTCGGGAGGGGCCTATGGCTACACCTTC.

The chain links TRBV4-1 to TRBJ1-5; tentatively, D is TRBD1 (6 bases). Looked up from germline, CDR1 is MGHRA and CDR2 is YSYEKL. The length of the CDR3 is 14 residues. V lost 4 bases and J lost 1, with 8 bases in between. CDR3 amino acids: CASSLGQSNQPQHF. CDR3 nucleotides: TGCGCCAGCAGCCTCGGACAGAGCAATCAGCCCCAGCATTTT.

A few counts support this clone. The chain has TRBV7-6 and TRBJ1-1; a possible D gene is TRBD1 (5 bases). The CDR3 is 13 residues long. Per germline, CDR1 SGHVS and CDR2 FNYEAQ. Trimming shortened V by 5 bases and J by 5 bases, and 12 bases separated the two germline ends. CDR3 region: CASSPGRWTEAFF. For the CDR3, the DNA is TGTGCCAGCAGCCCGGGGCGTTGGACTGAAGCTTTCTTT.

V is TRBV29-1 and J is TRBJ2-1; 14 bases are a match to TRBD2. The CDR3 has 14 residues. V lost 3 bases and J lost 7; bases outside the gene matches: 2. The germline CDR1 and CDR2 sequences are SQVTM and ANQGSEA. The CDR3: CSVDGLAGGNEQFF. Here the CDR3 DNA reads TGCAGCGTTGATGGACTAGCGGGGGGAAATGAGCAGTTCTTC.

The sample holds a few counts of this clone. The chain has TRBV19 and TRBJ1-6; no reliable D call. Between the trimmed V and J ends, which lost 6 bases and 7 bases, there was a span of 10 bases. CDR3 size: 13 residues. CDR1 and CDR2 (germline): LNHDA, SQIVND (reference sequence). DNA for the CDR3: TGTGCCAGTAGCCCCGGCGCCAATTCACCCCTCCACTTT. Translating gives CASSPGANSPLHF. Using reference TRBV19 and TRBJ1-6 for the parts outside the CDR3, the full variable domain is DGGITQSPKYLFRKEGQNVTLSCEQNLNHDAMYWYRQDPGQGLRLIYYSQIVNDFQKGDIAEGYSVSREKKESFPLTVTSAQKNPTAFYLCASSPGANSPLHFGNGTRLTVT.

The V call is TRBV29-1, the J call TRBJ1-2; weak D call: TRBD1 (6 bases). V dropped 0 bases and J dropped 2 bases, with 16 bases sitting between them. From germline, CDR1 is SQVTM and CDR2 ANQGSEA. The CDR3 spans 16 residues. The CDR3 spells CSVEDETGFKNYGYTF. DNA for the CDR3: TGCAGCGTTGAAGATGAGACAGGCTTCAAAAACTATGGCTACACCTTC.

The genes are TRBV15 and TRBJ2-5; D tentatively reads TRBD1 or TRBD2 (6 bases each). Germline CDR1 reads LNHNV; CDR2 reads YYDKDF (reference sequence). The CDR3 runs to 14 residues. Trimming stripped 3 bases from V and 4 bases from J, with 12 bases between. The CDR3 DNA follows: TGTGCCACCAGCAGCACCCGGGGGCTAGAGACCCAGTACTTC. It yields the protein CATSSTRGLETQYF.

CDR3 sequence (DNA): TGTGCCAGCAGCTTGGCCCACTACGAGCAGTACTTC. It translates to CASSLAHYEQYF. The V and J genes are TRBV7-2 and TRBJ2-7, with D uncertain. The germline V gene has CDR1 SGHTA and CDR2 FQGNSA. The CDR3 is 12 amino acids. The ends were cut back, 3 bases at V and 3 bases at J, with 6 bases in the middle.